The 18 T cell receptor beta chains presented below share a single source sample, sequenced in a study of tumor and adjacent non-tumor tissue in lung cancer. TCRbeta libraries were built with three rounds of nested PCR, modified from ARM-PCR. TCRdb processed the multiplex PCR reads anew with MiXCR; each CDR3 protein has one entry. The sample contains some 51,000 distinct CDR3 sequences, 64% of which appear only once. This sample's RNA came from whole unsorted tissue. The normal lung tissue was taken more than 3 cm from the tumor edge. Sequencing used distant non-tumor lung tissue. These receptors originate from a woman between 65 and 79 years old with non-small cell lung cancer.

In its sample, this clonotype was seen once. A much larger clone is a single base away; this may be a read error. V gene TRBV20-1 combines with J gene TRBJ2-3, with D uncertain. V lost 8 bases to trimming and J lost 1 base, with 7 bases between them. The CDR3 loop spans 11 amino acids. CDR1 and CDR2 from the germline V gene are DFQATT and SNEGSKA (reference sequence). The chain's CDR3 is CSSLRTDTQYF. CDR3 nucleotides: TGCAGTTCTCTGCGCACAGATACGCAGTATTTT.

The sample holds many counts of this clonotype. The chain uses TRBV12-3 or TRBV12-4 and TRBJ2-7, with 9 nucleotides matching TRBD2. After removal of 3 bases from V and 9 bases from J, the junction contained 6 bases not matched to a gene. There are 13 residues in the CDR3. CDR3 DNA sequence: TGTGCCAGCAGTTTTGGTAGCGGGAGCTTGCAGTACTTC. Translated, it gives CASSFGSGSLQYF.

This clonotype came up a few times. An end of the junction does not agree with germline; a read error may underlie this. V gene TRBV12-3 or TRBV12-4 combines with J gene TRBJ1-1; D call uncertain. This CDR3 spans 18 amino acids. The CDR3 loop is CASRRVGVEWVTDTGAFF. The CDR3 DNA reads as TGTGCCAGCAGGCGAGTCGGTGTCGAGTGGGTTACTGACACTGGAGCTTTCTTT.

This clonotype is medium-sized (0.01 to 0.1%) by share. The rearrangement links TRBV29-1 to TRBJ2-7; D is unresolved. The ends were cut back, 5 bases at V and 0 bases at J, with 5 bases in the middle. The germline gives CDR1 SQVTM, CDR2 ANQGSEA. This CDR3 region has 11 residues. This CDR3 is CSVQDSYEQYF. CDR3 nucleotides: TGCAGCGTTCAGGACTCCTACGAGCAGTACTTC.

This clonotype came up many times. V gene TRBV28 combines with J gene TRBJ2-1; D unclear. The CDR3 loop spans 10 amino acids. The V end lost 5 bases, the J end lost 5 bases, and 1 base lay between the germline ends. Germline V gene data show CDR1 as MDHEN and CDR2 as SYDVKM. The CDR3 loop is CASSDNEQFF. Written as DNA, the CDR3 is TGTGCCAGCAGTGACAATGAGCAGTTCTTC.

A remark on this clonotype: The junction does not match germline at one end; this may be a read error. V is TRBV28 and J is TRBJ2-7; 9 positions agree with TRBD1. The CDR3 is made up of 16 amino acids. The germline CDR1 and CDR2 sequences are MDHEN and SYDVKM. In nucleotides, the CDR3 is TGTGCCAACAGTTTGGAGACAGGGGGTAACTCGTACGAGCAGTACTTC. Amino acids: CANSLETGGNSYEQYF. The variable domain in full, completed from reference TRBV28 and TRBJ2-7, reads DVKVTQSSRYLVKRTGEKVFLECVQDMDHENMFWYRQDPGLGLRLIYFSYDVKMKEKGDIPEGYSVSREKKERFSLILESASTNQTSMYLCANSLETGGNSYEQYFGPGTRLTVT.

Details on this clonotype: A much larger clone sits a single nucleotide away, making a read error possible. V and J are TRBV20-1 and TRBJ2-7; D is uncertain. V lost 3 bases and J lost 6, with 12 bases in between. Germline V gene lookup returns CDR1 DFQATT and CDR2 SNEGSKA (reference sequence). The length of the CDR3 is 12 residues. CDR3 in DNA: TGCAGTGCTAGCCTACTGGGCCGCGAGCAGTACTTC. Its protein product is CSASLLGREQYF.

Concerning this clonotype itself: A much bigger clone sits one base away, suggesting this may be a read error. V and J are TRBV6-2 or TRBV6-3 and TRBJ2-3; 7 bases align to TRBD2. Germline CDR1 MNHEY, CDR2 SVGEGT. This CDR3 spans 16 amino acids. V trimming: 7 bases; J trimming: 5 bases; junction bases outside the gene matches: 15. The DNA of the CDR3 is TGTGCCAGCACCCGACCGGGTCTAGCGGAAATAGATACGCAGTATTTT. Translated: CASTRPGLAEIDTQYF.

About this clonotype: One end of the junction does not line up with germline, which may come from a read error. This chain links TRBV5-4 with TRBJ2-5, with 7 bases identical to TRBD2. The CDR3 contains 14 residues. From germline, CDR1 is SGHNT and CDR2 YYREEE (reference sequence). The CDR3 DNA reads as TGTGTCAGCAGCCTTGGCGGGAGTTTTGAGACCCAGTACTTC. Translation: CVSSLGGSFETQYF.

V and J are TRBV18 and TRBJ2-1; the match to TRBD2 covers 9 bases. The CDR3 is 15 amino acids. V shed 3 bases and J 6 bases; nucleotides not matched to a gene: 6. Germline V gene data show CDR1 as KGHSH and CDR2 as LQKENI. The CDR3 DNA sequence: TGTGCCAGCTCACCGAAGGTAGCGGGAGTCAATGAGCAGTTCTTC. Amino acid sequence: CASSPKVAGVNEQFF.

This clonotype appeared once. This sequence joins TRBV29-1 and TRBJ2-3; TRBD2 matches 11 bases. J was trimmed by 5 bases and V by 6 bases; bases with no gene match: 13. This CDR3 has 16 residues. CDR1 SQVTM and CDR2 ANQGSEA come from the germline V gene. The DNA of the CDR3 is TGCAGCGTACAGGGACTAGCGGACCCCACGGTAGATACGCAGTATTTT. Encoded protein: CSVQGLADPTVDTQYF.

In the case of this clonotype: This may stem from a read error, because a much larger clone lies one nucleotide away. V gene TRBV29-1 combines with J gene TRBJ1-2, with no clear D. This CDR3 is 13 amino acids long. CDR1 and CDR2 from the germline V gene are SQVTM and ANQGSEA. The CDR3 is CGVEVGGMSGYTF. Written as DNA, the CDR3 is TGCGGCGTTGAAGTGGGAGGGATGAGTGGCTACACCTTC.

Notes on this clonotype: The germline gene is not matched at one end of the junction; a read error may be the cause. V is TRBV6-1 and J is TRBJ1-5; D is uncertain. From germline, CDR1 is MNHNS and CDR2 SASEGT. CDR3 length equals 13 residues. CDR3 bases: TGTACCAGCAGTCTCCTGGGGAGGCAGTCCCAGCATTTT. Its translation is CTSSLLGRQSQHF.

As for this clonotype: The conserved closing phenylalanine or tryptophan is absent in this CDR3, likely reflecting a read error. The chain couples TRBV6-2 or TRBV6-3 to TRBJ2-3, with 8 positions matching TRBD2. CDR1 MNHEY and CDR2 SVGEGT come from the germline V gene. This CDR3 is built from 14 residues. V lost 4 bases to trimming and J lost 5 bases; unmatched junction nucleotides: 5. The CDR3 is CASSLAGSVDTQYI. The CDR3 DNA is TGTGCCAGCAGTTTAGCGGGATCCGTAGATACGCAGTATATT.

Details on this clonotype: Mismatch with germline at one junction end may stem from a read error. The chain is built from TRBV29-1 and TRBJ2-7; 7 bases match TRBD2. This CDR3 region has 12 residues. Germline V CDR1 and CDR2: SQVTM, ANQGSEA. The CDR3 DNA sequence: TGTAGCGTTGGACGGCTAGCGGACGAGCACTACTTC. Translating gives CSVGRLADEHYF.

About this clonotype: A read error may account for a junction end that differs from germline. The gene calls are TRBV28 and TRBJ2-7, with TRBD1 matching 7 bases. The germline CDR1 and CDR2 sequences are MDHEN and SYDVKM. The CDR3 is 14 amino acids. The CDR3 spells CASMKGQFFYEQYF. The CDR3 DNA reads TGTGCTAGCATGAAGGGACAGTTCTTCTACGAGCAGTACTTC.

This clonotype was detected once. The chain combines TRBV6-1 with TRBJ2-7, with no clear D. Trimming took off 5 bases at V and 6 bases at J, with 5 bases between the two ends. Per the germline V gene, CDR1 is MNHNS and CDR2 is SASEGT. This CDR3 contains 10 residues. The CDR3 reads CASSNSEQYF. The CDR3 DNA reads TGTGCCAGCAGTAATTCCGAGCAGTACTTC.

Many counts were recorded for this clonotype. The chain carries TRBV7-2 and TRBJ2-7, with a possible D match to TRBD2 (6 bases). The V end lost 5 bases, the J end lost 6 bases, and 11 bases lay between the germline ends. The germline V gene has CDR1 SGHTA and CDR2 FQGNSA. The CDR3 length is 12 residues. CDR3 nucleotide sequence: TGTGCCAGCAGCCGGAGGGCTGGCGAGCAGTACTTC. Protein: CASSRRAGEQYF.